What follows are 17 T cell receptor beta chains derived from one specimen sequenced in a study of cytomegalovirus exposure and HLA in healthy donors. PCR used 60 Vbeta primers and 13 Jbeta primers. Libraries were prepared by immunoSEQ multiplex PCR; TCRdb keeps only in-frame clonotypes and omits some of them. Among under 200,000 clones listed, approximately 78% were seen once. The sequencing input was PBMCs. The receptors stem from a woman aged 30 to 39 in good health and CMV-seropositive.

The chain links TRBV27 to TRBJ2-7, with a weak D call TRBD2 (6 bases). The ends were cut back, 3 bases at V and 3 bases at J, with 15 bases in the middle. CDR1 is MNHEY and CDR2 is SMNVEV in the germline V gene (reference sequence). CDR3 length: 15 residues. In DNA, the CDR3 is TGTGCCAGCAGTTTTTTACGGGACTCAATCTACGAGCAGTACTTC. It codes for CASSFLRDSIYEQYF.

The chain joins TRBV15 to TRBJ1-5; D gene uncertain. The CDR3 consists of 12 residues. V was shortened by 6 bases and J by 9 bases, with 12 bases between the two germline ends. Germline V lookup: CDR1 LNHNV, CDR2 YYDKDF (reference sequence). The CDR3, as DNA: TGTGCCACCAGTACGGACCGGGGGCCCCAGCATTTT. Its translation is CATSTDRGPQHF.

This chain links TRBV6-1 with TRBJ1-5, with a possible D match to TRBD1 (6 bases). CDR1 is MNHNS and CDR2 is SASEGT in the germline V gene. This CDR3 is built from 14 residues. V lost 9 bases, J lost 3 bases, and 15 bases lay in between. The CDR3 reads CASTPGHLNQPQHF. CDR3 sequence (DNA): TGTGCCAGTACGCCGGGACACCTCAATCAGCCCCAGCATTTT.

The chain has TRBV29-1 and TRBJ1-1; D is possibly TRBD1 (5 bases). Per germline, CDR1 SQVTM and CDR2 ANQGSEA. The CDR3 totals 12 residues. Deletions cut 5 bases from V and 4 bases from J, with 11 bases between. CDR3 residues: CSVLWGGTEAFF. For the CDR3, the DNA is TGCAGCGTTCTTTGGGGGGGCACTGAAGCTTTCTTT.

As DNA, the CDR3 is TGTGCCAGCAGAGAGGTGGAGCCTAACTATGGCTACACCTTC. This codes for CASREVEPNYGYTF. The gene calls are TRBV6-1 and TRBJ1-2; D unclear. CDR1 MNHNS and CDR2 SASEGT come from the germline V gene. V was pared by 6 bases and J by 0 bases, with 11 bases between. The CDR3 consists of 14 residues.

The V gene is TRBV4-1, the J gene TRBJ1-1; TRBD1 matches 10 bases. This CDR3 contains 14 residues. After removal of 4 bases from V and 4 bases from J, the junction contained 3 bases not matched to a gene. Germline values: CDR1 MGHRA, CDR2 YSYEKL. CDR3 nucleotide sequence: TGCGCCAGCAGCCCGACAGGGGGCTTCACTGAAGCTTTCTTT. It specifies CASSPTGGFTEAFF.

CDR3: CASGLALTGVADTQYF. The CDR3 region has the DNA TGTGCTAGTGGTTTGGCCCTGACAGGGGTTGCAGATACGCAGTATTTT. This chain links TRBV12-5 with TRBJ2-3, with 8 bases aligning to TRBD1. CDR1 is LGHNT and CDR2 is FRNRAP in the germline V gene. Trimming took 1 base from V and 4 from J; bases not matched to a gene: 7. The CDR3 is 16 amino acids.

The CDR3, as DNA: TGCACCAGCAGCCAAGAAGTCCGAAAGGGTAAATTTCCCCTCGGGGGTGAAGCTTTCTTT. Its protein is CTSSQEVRKGKFPLGGEAFF. The chain has TRBV1 and TRBJ1-1. TRBV1 is an annotated pseudogene. The CDR3 runs 20 residues.

This chain joins TRBV28 and TRBJ1-2, with 7 bases lining up with TRBD1. The CDR3 is made up of 12 amino acids. The V segment lost 5 bases and the J segment 11 bases; nucleotides outside the gene matches: 8. Germline V gene data show CDR1 as MDHEN and CDR2 as SYDVKM. Here the CDR3 reads CASSPGQRRYTF. The CDR3 DNA reads as TGTGCCAGCAGTCCGGGACAGAGGAGATACACCTTC.

Notes on this clone: One junction end disagrees with the germline gene, perhaps due to a read error. This chain joins TRBV7-7 and TRBJ1-1; 8 bases agree with TRBD1. Per the germline V gene, CDR1 is SSHAT and CDR2 is FNYEAQ (reference sequence). The CDR3 totals 15 residues. The CDR3 protein is CASSLTPGGNTEAFF. The CDR3 coding sequence is TGTGCTAGCAGCTTAACCCCAGGGGGCAACACTGAAGCTTTCTTT.

This chain uses TRBV16 with TRBJ1-5; D may be TRBD1 (6 bases). Germline CDR1 reads KGHSY; CDR2 reads FQNENV. The CDR3 length is 16 residues. Deletions cut 4 bases from V and 4 bases from J, with 17 bases between. The DNA of the CDR3 is TGTGCCAGCAGCCCTGTGGACAGCTACGTGAATCAGCCCCAGCATTTT. Translation gives CASSPVDSYVNQPQHF.

This chain joins TRBV19 and TRBJ2-7; 9 bases align to TRBD1. With 5 bases clipped from V and 4 bases from J, the junction kept 9 bases outside the gene matches. Germline CDR1 LNHDA, CDR2 SQIVND (reference sequence). CDR3 length: 15 residues. The CDR3 sequence is CASSALQGAVYEQYF. CDR3 bases: TGTGCCAGTAGTGCCTTACAGGGGGCGGTGTACGAGCAGTACTTC.

This chain joins TRBV7-9 and TRBJ2-1; 11 bases align to TRBD2. The CDR3 length is 15 residues. Germline CDR1 SEHNR, CDR2 FQNEAQ (reference sequence). Germline trimming cut 2 bases from V and 8 bases from J; bases unmatched to any gene: 5. The CDR3 sequence is CASSLLAGGLYEQFF. CDR3 DNA: TGTGCCAGCAGCTTACTAGCGGGGGGTTTATATGAGCAGTTCTTC.

The CDR3 loop reads CASTVILAGGTYEQYF. DNA for the CDR3: TGTGCCAGCACCGTTATACTAGCGGGAGGTACCTACGAGCAGTACTTC. The chain has TRBV2 and TRBJ2-7; 12 nucleotides match TRBD2. The germline gives CDR1 SNHLY, CDR2 FYNNEI. The trim removed 7 bases at V and 2 bases at J, leaving 9 bases unmatched. The CDR3 contains 16 residues. The full variable domain, rest sourced from reference TRBV2 and TRBJ2-7, is EPEVTQTPSHQVTQMGQEVILRCVPISNHLYFYWYRQILGQKVEFLVSFYNNEISEKSEIFDDQFSVERPDGSNFTLKIRSTKLEDSAMYFCASTVILAGGTYEQYFGPGTRLTVT.

The V and J genes are TRBV15 and TRBJ2-5; the D gene is possibly TRBD2 (5 bases). V gave up 0 bases and J gave up 5 bases, with 7 bases separating them. There are 13 residues in the CDR3. Germline V lookup: CDR1 LNHNV, CDR2 YYDKDF (reference sequence). The CDR3 nucleotides read TGTGCCACCAGCAGAGATCCGGGGGAGACCCAGTACTTC. Its translation: CATSRDPGETQYF.

J is TRBJ2-5 and V is TRBV19, with 8 bases fitting TRBD2. CDR3 size: 14 residues. V was pared by 6 bases and J by 1 base, with 4 bases of the junction left unmatched. CDR1 is LNHDA, CDR2 SQIVND, per germline (reference sequence). In DNA, the CDR3 is TGTGCCAGTAGCCAGCGGGGGACCCAAGAGACCCAGTACTTC. Its translation: CASSQRGTQETQYF.

This clone appeared once. The chain links TRBV5-1 to TRBJ2-5; TRBD2 matches 8 bases. The germline gives CDR1 SGHRS, CDR2 YFSETQ. Trimming at V came to 6 bases and at J to 0 bases, leaving 4 bases not matched to a gene. There are 14 residues in the CDR3. CDR3 coding DNA: TGCGCCAGCATCGGGGGGGACTACCAAGAGACCCAGTACTTC. This translates into CASIGGDYQETQYF.